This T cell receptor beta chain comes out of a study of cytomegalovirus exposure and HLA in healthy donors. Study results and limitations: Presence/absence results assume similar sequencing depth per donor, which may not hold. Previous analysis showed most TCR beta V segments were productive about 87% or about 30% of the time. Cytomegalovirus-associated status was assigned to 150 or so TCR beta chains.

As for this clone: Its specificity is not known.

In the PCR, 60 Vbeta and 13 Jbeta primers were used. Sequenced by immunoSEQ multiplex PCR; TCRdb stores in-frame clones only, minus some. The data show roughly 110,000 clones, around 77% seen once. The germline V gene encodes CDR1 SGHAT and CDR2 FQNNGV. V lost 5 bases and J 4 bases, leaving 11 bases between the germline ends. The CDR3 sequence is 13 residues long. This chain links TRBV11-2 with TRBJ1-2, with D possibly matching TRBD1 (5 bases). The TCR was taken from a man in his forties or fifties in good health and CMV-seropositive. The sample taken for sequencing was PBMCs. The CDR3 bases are TGTGCCAGCAGCCCCAGGGATTCCTATGGCTACACCTTC. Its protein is CASSPRDSYGYTF.